This T cell receptor beta chain was sequenced in a study of cytomegalovirus exposure and HLA in healthy donors. Study findings and constraints: With DRB1 most and HLA-C fewest, TCR association rates differed between HLA loci in a later analysis. Most of the TCR beta V segments (in an earlier analysis) were productive either about 87% or about 30% of the time.

The PCR employed 60 Vbeta primers together with 13 Jbeta primers. TCRdb's table, derived via immunoSEQ multiplex PCR, lists solely in-frame clones and lacks some. The table shows approximately 170,000 clones, with about 64% occurring only once. The CDR3 totals 16 residues. Germline V gene lookup returns CDR1 LGHNA and CDR2 YNFKEQ. After removal of 3 bases from V and 2 bases from J, the junction contained 2 bases not matched to a gene. For this clone: Its cognate antigen is unknown.

The chain is built from TRBV4-2 and TRBJ2-5; 14 bases align to TRBD2. The sequence was obtained from a man between 50 and 59 years old in good health and CMV-seronegative. The sample comprised PBMCs. CDR3: CASSQTSGGAQETQYF. CDR3 DNA: TGTGCCAGCAGCCAGACTAGCGGGGGGGCTCAAGAGACCCAGTACTTC.